This record covers a single TCR beta chain. As yet, its antigen is unknown. The approximately 130-subject validation cohort, separate from the roughly 670-subject first cohort, included the donors. CDR1 is SEHNR and CDR2 is FQNEAQ in the germline V gene (reference sequence). This CDR3 contains 12 residues. The V end was cut by 1 base, the J end by 5 bases, with 5 bases between. This table comes from immunoSEQ multiplex PCR, and its TCRdb copy is limited to in-frame clones, with some not included. This sample has 200,000 or so clones, with almost 90% found just once. The data belong to a study of cytomegalovirus exposure and HLA in healthy donors. General study results and limits: First-cohort TCR clusters tended to co-occur in the 130 or so validation repertoires, a later analysis found. Altogether, around 160 TCR beta chains were recorded as cytomegalovirus-associated.

The sample consisted of PBMCs. The source of this sequence is a young woman in good health and CMV-seronegative. The J gene is TRBJ2-5, the V gene TRBV7-9; D call uncertain. CDR3 in DNA: TGTGCCAGCAGCTTAGTTGAGGAGACCCAGTACTTC. This sequence encodes CASSLVEETQYF. The full variable domain, with the rest looked up from reference TRBV7-9 and TRBJ2-5, is DTGVSQNPRHKITKRGQNVTFRCDPISEHNRLYWYRQTLGQGPEFLTYFQNEAQLEKSRLLSDRFSAERPKGSFSTLEIQRTEQGDSAMYLCASSLVEETQYFGPGTRLLVL.